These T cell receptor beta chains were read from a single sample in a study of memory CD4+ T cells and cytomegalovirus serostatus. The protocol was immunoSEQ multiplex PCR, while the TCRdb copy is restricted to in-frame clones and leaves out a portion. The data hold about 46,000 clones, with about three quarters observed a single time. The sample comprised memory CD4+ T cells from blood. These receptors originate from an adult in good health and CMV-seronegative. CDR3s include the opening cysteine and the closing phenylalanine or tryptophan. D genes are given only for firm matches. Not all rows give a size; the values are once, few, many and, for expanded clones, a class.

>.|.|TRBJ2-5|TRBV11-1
TGTGCCAGCAGCCGGGACTTAAAAGAGACCCAGTACTTC
CASSRDLKETQYF
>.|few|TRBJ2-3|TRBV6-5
TGTGCCAGCAGTAATCTCGCGGGCGGGGATACGCAGTATTTT
CASSNLAGGDTQYF
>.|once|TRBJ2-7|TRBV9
TGTGCCAGCAGCGTAGACGGGACCTACGAGCAGTACTTC
CASSVDGTYEQYF
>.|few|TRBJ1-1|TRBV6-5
TGTGCCAGCAGTGACCCAGGACAGAACACTGAAGCTTTCTTT
CASSDPGQNTEAFF
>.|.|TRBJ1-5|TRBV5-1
TGCGCCAGCAGCTTGGGGGGCCCCAATCAGCCCCAGCATTTT
CASSLGGPNQPQHF
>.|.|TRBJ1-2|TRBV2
TGTGCCAGCAGCCCCGGCGTTGGTTCTGTCCTGTATGGCTACACCTTC
CASSPGVGSVLYGYTF
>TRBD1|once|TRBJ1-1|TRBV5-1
TGCGCCAGCCGTACCCCCGGGACAGGGGGCGATGAAGCTTTCTTT
CASRTPGTGGDEAFF
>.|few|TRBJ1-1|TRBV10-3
TGTGCCATCAGTGTACAGTTGAACACTGAAGCTTTCTTT
CAISVQLNTEAFF
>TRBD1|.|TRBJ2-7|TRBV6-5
TGTGCCAGCACAATAACCGGGACAGGGGGGATCGAGCAGTACTTC
CASTITGTGGIEQYF
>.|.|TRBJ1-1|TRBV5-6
TGTGCCAGCAGGGGGGGGCGGTTGAACACTGAAGCTTTCTTT
CASRGGRLNTEAFF
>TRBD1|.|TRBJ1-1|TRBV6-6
TGTGCCAGCAACCAGGGGGAGGGGACTGAAGCTTTCTTT
CASNQGEGTEAFF
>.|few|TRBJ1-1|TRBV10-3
TGTGCCATCAGTGGGGGGGATTTGAACACTGAAGCTTTCTTT
CAISGGDLNTEAFF
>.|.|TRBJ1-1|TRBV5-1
TGCGCCAGCAGCTTGGCCCCAGAGAACACTGAAGCTTTCTTT
CASSLAPENTEAFF
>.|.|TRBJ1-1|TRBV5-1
TGCGCCAGCAGCTTGGTACAGCCAGACACTGAAGCTTTCTTT
CASSLVQPDTEAFF
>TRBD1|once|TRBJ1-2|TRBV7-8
TGTGCCAGCAGCTTAATACGGACAGGGGCGTATGGCTACACCTTC
CASSLIRTGAYGYTF
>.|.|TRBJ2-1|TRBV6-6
TGTGCCAGCAGTAGTTCTCGGTCTAGGAATGAGCAGTTCTTC
CASSSSRSRNEQFF
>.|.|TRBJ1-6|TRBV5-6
TGTGCCAGCAGCGACGCTGGGCCAGTCTATAATTCACCCCTCCACTTT
CASSDAGPVYNSPLHF
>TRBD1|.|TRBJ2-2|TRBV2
TGTGCCAGCAGTGCTTCCCGGGACAGGGGCACCGGGGAGCTGTTTTTT
CASSASRDRGTGELFF
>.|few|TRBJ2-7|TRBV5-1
TGCGCCAGCAGCTTTCCTTGGACACTAGGCTACGAGCAGTACTTC
CASSFPWTLGYEQYF
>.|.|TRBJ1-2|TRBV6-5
TGTGCCAGCAGTTCCCCCAGGGATTCTAACTATGGCTACACCTTC
CASSSPRDSNYGYTF
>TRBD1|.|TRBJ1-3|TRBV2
TGTGCCAGCAGCCGTGACAGGGGGGGGACTGGAAACACCATATATTTT
CASSRDRGGTGNTIYF
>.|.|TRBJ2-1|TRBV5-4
TGTGCCAGCAGCTTTACCAATGAGCAGTTCTTC
CASSFTNEQFF
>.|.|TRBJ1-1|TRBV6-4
TGTGCCAGCAGTTCCGGACAGCCGAACACTGAAGCTTTCTTT
CASSSGQPNTEAFF
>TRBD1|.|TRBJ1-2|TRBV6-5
TGTGCCACCTTCTACAGGGGAAACTATGGCTACACCTTC
CATFYRGNYGYTF
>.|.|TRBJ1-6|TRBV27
TGTGCCAGCAGCCCCACAGGGTCGCATTCACCCCTCCACTTT
CASSPTGSHSPLHF
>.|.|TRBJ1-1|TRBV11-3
TGTGCCAGCAGCTTATCAGTCGAGAACACTGAAGCTTTCTTT
CASSLSVENTEAFF
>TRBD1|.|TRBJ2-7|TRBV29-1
TGCAGCGCGAAGGGACAGGGGGCTCACGAGCAGTACTTC
CSAKGQGAHEQYF
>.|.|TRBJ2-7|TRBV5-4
TGTGCCAGCAGTCCGGCCGGGATCCTTTACGAGCAGTACTTC
CASSPAGILYEQYF
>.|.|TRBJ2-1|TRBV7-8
TGTGCCAGCAGCGAACGAAGGACGGACAATGAGCAGTTCTTC
CASSERRTDNEQFF
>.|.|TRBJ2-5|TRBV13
TGTGCCAGCAGCTTAAGGCTCCCAGGGGACGGGGAGACCCAGTACTTC
CASSLRLPGDGETQYF
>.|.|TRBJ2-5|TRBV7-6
TGTGCCAGCAGCTTAGCAAAAAAAGAGACCCAGTACTTC
CASSLAKKETQYF
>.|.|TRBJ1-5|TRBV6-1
TGTGCCAGCTTCCGACACTCTAATCAGCCCCAGCATTTT
CASFRHSNQPQHF
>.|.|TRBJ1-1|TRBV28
TGTGCCAGCGGGACGAGTGGCACTGAAGCTTTCTTT
CASGTSGTEAFF